The 23 T cell receptor beta chains in this list originate from one sample, sequenced in a study of early T cells in non-severe SARS-CoV-2 infection. TCRdb called the 5' RACE reads again in MiXCR, with one record for every CDR3 protein. The sample contains just under 60,000 distinct CDR3 sequences, more than 8.5% of which appear only once. The sample comprised whole blood. The receptors were gathered from an adult who was a healthcare worker with PCR-confirmed SARS-CoV-2 infection or an uninfected control (not recorded which).

This clonotype was seen ten or more times. This chain uses TRBV4-2 with TRBJ2-5, with 8 bases matching TRBD1. This CDR3 spans 16 amino acids. V was pared by 1 base and J by 4 bases, with 8 bases of the junction left unmatched. Germline V lookup: CDR1 LGHNA, CDR2 YNFKEQ. The CDR3 protein is CASSQAGAGGGETQYF. DNA for the CDR3: TGTGCCAGCAGCCAAGCAGGGGCAGGGGGCGGAGAGACCCAGTACTTC.

As regards this clonotype: A much more abundant neighbour one base away suggests this may be a read error. The chain combines TRBV7-2 with TRBJ2-2; D possibly corresponds to TRBD2 (6 bases). Germline CDR1 reads SGHTA; CDR2 reads FQGNSA. The CDR3 consists of 12 residues. For the CDR3, the DNA is TGTGCCAGCAGCGCAGTGGGCGGGGAGCTGCTTTTT. The encoded protein is CASSAVGGELLF. Full variable domain (remainder filled in from reference TRBV7-2 and TRBJ2-2): GAGVSQSPSNKVTEKGKDVELRCDPISGHTALYWYRQSLGQGLEFLIYFQGNSAPDKSGLPSDRFSAERTGGSVSTLTIQRTQQEDSAVYLCASSAVGGELLFGEGSRLTVL.

In this sample, this clonotype turned up a few times. V gene TRBV24-1 combines with J gene TRBJ1-2, with D possibly being TRBD1 (5 bases). Germline lookup yields CDR1 KGHDR and CDR2 SFDVKD. The CDR3 is made up of 11 amino acids. Trimming took 9 bases from V and 8 from J, leaving 12 bases between them. The CDR3 region is CATLGGEGYTF. The CDR3 DNA sequence: TGTGCCACCCTTGGGGGGGAAGGCTACACCTTC.

This clonotype has ten or more counts. This chain connects TRBV2 to TRBJ2-5; 10 bases fit TRBD2. From germline, CDR1 is SNHLY and CDR2 FYNNEI. Losses at the gene ends were 5 bases for V and 3 bases for J; bases not matched to a gene: 6. The CDR3 is made up of 15 amino acids. The CDR3 DNA reads TGTGCCAGCAGTTTGATTCTAGCGGGAGAAGAGACCCAGTACTTC. It codes for CASSLILAGEETQYF.

This clonotype was observed many times. CDR3 in amino acids: CASSTPYRTGQANYGYTF. The CDR3 DNA sequence: TGTGCCAGCAGCACCCCTTATCGGACAGGCCAAGCTAACTATGGCTACACCTTC. The rearrangement uses TRBV28 and TRBJ1-2, with 7 bases matching TRBD1. Germline CDR1 is MDHEN and CDR2 is SYDVKM. Germline trimming cut 6 bases from V and 0 bases from J; bases unmatched to any gene: 16. CDR3 length equals 18 residues.

Ten or more counts support this clonotype. The chain is built from TRBV6-5 and TRBJ2-1, with 9 bases lining up with TRBD1. The ends lost 6 bases at V and 8 bases at J; junction bases unmatched: 17. The CDR3 is made up of 17 amino acids. Germline loops: CDR1 MNHEY, CDR2 SVGAGI. The CDR3 nucleotides read TGTGCCAGCAGAGTTACAGGGGGCAGAAGGCCGGTCCATGAGCAGTTCTTC. Residues: CASRVTGGRRPVHEQFF.

The V and J genes are TRBV29-1 and TRBJ2-1; no reliable D call. Trimming stripped 6 bases from V and 2 bases from J, with 14 bases between. The CDR3 runs 14 residues. Germline-derived CDR1 and CDR2 are SQVTM and ANQGSEA. The CDR3 coding sequence is TGCAGCGTCTGGGCACCAGGACCCTACAATGAGCAGTTCTTC. Its translation: CSVWAPGPYNEQFF.

This clonotype was detected ten times or more. The chain combines TRBV6-5 with TRBJ2-7; tentative D call: TRBD1 (6 bases). The CDR3 is made up of 15 amino acids. The germline gives CDR1 MNHEY, CDR2 SVGAGI. V was clipped by 6 bases and J by 0 bases, with 15 bases between them. The CDR3 nucleotides are TGTGCCAGCAGGCCCGGACAGTACCTCTCCTACGAGCAGTACTTC. Translating it yields CASRPGQYLSYEQYF.

This clonotype is categorized as medium-sized. The chain carries TRBV28 and TRBJ2-1; 10 nucleotides line up with TRBD2. With V trimmed by 5 bases and J by 4 bases, 20 bases remained unmatched. Germline CDR1 and CDR2: MDHEN and SYDVKM. The CDR3 spans 20 residues. The CDR3 nucleotides read TGTGCCAGCAGTCTCCCCCCCGGACTAGCGGAAGGCAGTCGGTACAATGAGCAGTTCTTC. The encoded protein is CASSLPPGLAEGSRYNEQFF.

The sample holds many counts of this clonotype. The chain uses TRBV7-2 and TRBJ1-1; D unclear. Deletions cut 1 base from V and 1 base from J, with 10 bases between. This CDR3 spans 15 amino acids. Germline V CDR1 and CDR2: SGHTA, FQGNSA. The CDR3 nucleotides are TGTGCCAGCAGCTTAGTGGGGTTTACGAACACTGAAGCTTTCTTT. It codes for CASSLVGFTNTEAFF.

This clonotype was counted between two and nine times. J is TRBJ2-7 and V is TRBV21-1; the table names TRBD1, a call not compared with the DNA. TRBV21-1 corresponds to a pseudogene. CDR3 length: 15 residues. The CDR3 nucleotides are TGTGCCGCCTGGGGGGATGGAAGGAGCTCCTACGAGCAGTACTTC. Protein sequence: CAAWGDGRSSYEQYF.

This chain joins TRBV9 and TRBJ2-3; 9 positions match TRBD2. With V trimmed by 4 bases and J by 4 bases, 4 bases remained unmatched. This CDR3 comprises 14 residues. The V gene's germline CDR1 is SGDLS and CDR2 YYNGEE. The CDR3 here is CASSRTSVADTQYF. The CDR3 DNA reads as TGTGCCAGCAGCAGGACTAGCGTGGCAGATACGCAGTATTTT.

The table lists this clonotype with many counts. This chain uses TRBV3-1 with TRBJ2-7, with a tentative D call TRBD2 (5 bases). V was pared by 2 bases and J by 2 bases, with 10 bases between. Germline V gene sequence: CDR1 LGHDT, CDR2 YNNKEL (reference sequence). This CDR3 region has 14 residues. CDR3 bases: TGTGCCAGCAGCCAATTGGACTCAGCCTACGAGCAGTACTTC. Translating gives CASSQLDSAYEQYF.

The V gene is TRBV4-2, the J gene TRBJ1-5; D possibly corresponds to TRBD1 (5 bases). Looked up from germline, CDR1 is LGHNA and CDR2 is YNFKEQ. This CDR3 region has 15 residues. V dropped 0 bases and J dropped 7 bases, with 13 bases sitting between them. CDR3 residues: CASSQEGGESQPQHF. CDR3 DNA sequence: TGTGCCAGCAGCCAAGAGGGGGGTGAGAGCCAGCCCCAGCATTTT.

This clonotype was recorded at least ten times. This rearrangement joins TRBV4-2 to TRBJ2-7; D possibly corresponds to TRBD2 (5 bases). The V end lost 4 bases, the J end lost 2 bases, and 9 bases lay between the germline ends. The CDR3 totals 13 residues. Germline values: CDR1 LGHNA, CDR2 YNFKEQ. The CDR3 region has the DNA TGTGCCAGCAGCCCCGAGGGCGCCTACGAGCAGTACTTC. Amino acid sequence: CASSPEGAYEQYF.

In this sample, this clonotype turned up a few times. The chain carries TRBV27 and TRBJ2-1, with 8 bases aligning to TRBD2. Germline loops: CDR1 MNHEY, CDR2 SMNVEV (reference sequence). V shed 5 bases and J 0 bases; nucleotides not matched to a gene: 9. CDR3 size: 17 residues. DNA of the CDR3: TGTGCCAGCAGTCCAGTAGCGGGACCTAGCTCCTACAATGAGCAGTTCTTC. Encoded protein: CASSPVAGPSSYNEQFF.

V usage is TRBV12-3 or TRBV12-4 and J usage is TRBJ2-5, with D perhaps matching TRBD1 (6 bases). Trimming shortened V by 7 bases and J by 7 bases, and 19 bases separated the two germline ends. The CDR3 totals 14 residues. The CDR3 here is CASNTGTAGLTQYF. In DNA form, the CDR3 reads TGTGCCAGCAACACAGGGACCGCAGGATTGACCCAGTACTTC.

This chain links TRBV29-1 with TRBJ2-1; the D gene could be TRBD1 or TRBD2 (5 bases each). The V gene lost 2 bases and the J gene lost 7 bases, with 18 bases spanning the gap. The V gene's germline CDR1 is SQVTM and CDR2 ANQGSEA. The CDR3 covers 15 residues. The CDR3 DNA follows: TGCAGCGTTGAAATCGGTGGGGGATACTTAAATGAGCAGTTCTTC. This translates into CSVEIGGGYLNEQFF.

This clonotype was observed at least ten times. V usage is TRBV7-2 and J usage is TRBJ2-7; maybe TRBD2 (5 bases). Trimming shortened V by 5 bases and J by 4 bases, and 21 bases separated the two germline ends. The CDR3 has 16 residues. CDR1 and CDR2 (germline): SGHTA, FQGNSA. CDR3 protein: CASSRLDSNRPYEQYF. The DNA for the CDR3 is TGTGCCAGCAGCCGACTGGACTCAAATCGTCCTTACGAGCAGTACTTC.

This clonotype was detected only a few times. CDR3 residues: CASSLRGSFYEQYF. CDR3 in DNA: TGCGCCAGCAGCTTACGTGGTAGCTTCTACGAGCAGTACTTC. The rearrangement links TRBV5-1 to TRBJ2-7, with D uncertain. V was cut by 2 bases and J by 3 bases, with 12 bases left in between. Germline V lookup: CDR1 SGHRS, CDR2 YFSETQ. The CDR3 is made up of 14 amino acids.

This clonotype was seen many times. The chain is built from TRBV25-1 and TRBJ2-5; D remains unclear. This CDR3 region has 14 residues. Deletions cut 4 bases from V and 1 base from J, with 10 bases between. From germline, CDR1 is MGHDK and CDR2 SYGVNS. The CDR3, as DNA: TGTGCCAGCAGTGGGGAAGGCATCCAAGAGACCCAGTACTTC. Residues: CASSGEGIQETQYF. The full variable domain, completed using reference TRBV25-1 and TRBJ2-5, is EADIYQTPRYLVIGTGKKITLECSQTMGHDKMYWYQQDPGMELHLIHYSYGVNSTEKGDLSSESTVSRIRTEHFPLTLESARPSHTSQYLCASSGEGIQETQYFGPGTRLLVL.

The chain employs TRBV28 and TRBJ1-3; 12 bases match TRBD1. J was trimmed by 8 bases and V by 6 bases; bases with no gene match: 2. CDR1 is MDHEN, CDR2 SYDVKM, per germline. This CDR3 region has 13 residues. The CDR3, as DNA: TGTGCCAGCAGCGGGACAGGGGGCCACACCATATATTTT. It translates to CASSGTGGHTIYF.

Many counts were recorded for this clonotype. The V call is TRBV4-1, the J call TRBJ1-3; 8 bases are a match to TRBD1. Looked up from germline, CDR1 is MGHRA and CDR2 is YSYEKL. V lost 1 base and J lost 3; bases outside the gene matches: 11. The CDR3 is 18 amino acids. The CDR3 sequence is CASSQAGGRGLIGNTIYF. Written as DNA, the CDR3 is TGCGCCAGCAGCCAAGCTGGGGGCAGGGGGCTAATTGGAAACACCATATATTTT.